The rows below give T cell receptor beta chains drawn from one sample of a study of T cells in Graves' hyperthyroidism and ophthalmopathy. TCRdb reanalysed the multiplex PCR reads using MiXCR and keeps one entry per CDR3 protein. The sample lists more than 650,000 distinct CDR3 sequences, 12% to 15% seen once, with about 9.4% in the top ten. Sequences were obtained from blood. The receptors were sampled from a woman aged 18-29 years with Graves' hyperthyroidism. Each CDR3 is given with its conserved first and last residue. The D gene is left open where the match is weak. A row's size may be missing; if present it is once, few, many or a size class.

clone size: few
D gene: .
V gene: TRBV15
J gene: TRBJ1-4
CDR3 DNA: TGTGCCACCAGCACCCACTCGGGGAAGACTAATGAAAAACTGTTTTTT
CDR3 protein: CATSTHSGKTNEKLFF

clone size: many
D gene: .
V gene: TRBV3-1
J gene: TRBJ1-2
CDR3 DNA: TGTGCCAGCAGCCCCAGTTCAATCTGGGCCGCTGGCTACACCTTC
CDR3 protein: CASSPSSIWAAGYTF

clone size: .
D gene: TRBD2
V gene: TRBV19
J gene: TRBJ2-5
CDR3 DNA: TGTGCCAGTAGTATTCCAGCGGGAGGTTCGGAGACCCAGTACTTC
CDR3 protein: CASSIPAGGSETQYF

clone size: few
D gene: TRBD1
V gene: TRBV28
J gene: TRBJ1-1
CDR3 DNA: TGTGCCAGCACTCCCGGACAGGCCGCGACTGAAGCTTTCTTT
CDR3 protein: CASTPGQAATEAFF

clone size: many
D gene: .
V gene: TRBV20-1
J gene: TRBJ2-2
CDR3 DNA: TGCAGTGCTCCTAAAGGGACCCTAAAAAGCTGGTCCGGGGAGCTGTTTTTT
CDR3 protein: CSAPKGTLKSWSGELFF

clone size: .
D gene: .
V gene: TRBV5-6
J gene: TRBJ2-1
CDR3 DNA: TGTGCCAGCAGCTTGGATGTGGGAGTAATGGGTAATGAGCAGTTCTTC
CDR3 protein: CASSLDVGVMGNEQFF

clone size: many
D gene: TRBD2
V gene: TRBV7-6
J gene: TRBJ2-2
CDR3 DNA: TGTGCCAGCAGTTCAACTAGCGGTGTCACCGGGGAGCTGTTTTTT
CDR3 protein: CASSSTSGVTGELFF

clone size: many
D gene: TRBD2
V gene: TRBV4-2
J gene: TRBJ2-1
CDR3 DNA: TGTGCCAGCAGCCATCCTACTAGCGGGGTACACAATGAGCAGTTCTTC
CDR3 protein: CASSHPTSGVHNEQFF

clone size: many
D gene: .
V gene: TRBV30
J gene: TRBJ2-7
CDR3 DNA: TGTGCCTGGGGGAGAGGGAGCGCCAATTCCTACGAGCAGTACTTC
CDR3 protein: CAWGRGSANSYEQYF

clone size: many
D gene: .
V gene: TRBV27
J gene: TRBJ2-7
CDR3 DNA: TGTGCCAGCAGTTTCTCAGGGGCGGGGGAGCAGTACTTC
CDR3 protein: CASSFSGAGEQYF

clone size: few
D gene: TRBD1
V gene: TRBV7-9
J gene: TRBJ1-2
CDR3 DNA: TGTGCCAGCAGCTTAGCCGGGACAGGGGGCCGCTATGGCTACACCTTC
CDR3 protein: CASSLAGTGGRYGYTF

clone size: .
D gene: .
V gene: TRBV6-9
J gene: TRBJ2-7
CDR3 DNA: TGTGCCAGCAGTTATAACGTGGGGTCCTACGAGCAGTACTTC
CDR3 protein: CASSYNVGSYEQYF

clone size: .
D gene: .
V gene: TRBV10-1
J gene: TRBJ1-5
CDR3 DNA: TGCGCCAGCAGTGAGGATTTGGGTCAGCCCCAGCATTTT
CDR3 protein: CASSEDLGQPQHF

clone size: few
D gene: .
V gene: TRBV6-1
J gene: TRBJ2-1
CDR3 DNA: TGTGCCAGCAGTTCGGAGCTTCACAATGAGCAGTTCTTC
CDR3 protein: CASSSELHNEQFF

clone size: .
D gene: TRBD2
V gene: TRBV6-5
J gene: TRBJ2-7
CDR3 DNA: TGTGCCAGCAGCCCACTAGCGGGAGGCCGGCTCGAGCAGTACTTC
CDR3 protein: CASSPLAGGRLEQYF

clone size: few
D gene: .
V gene: TRBV18
J gene: TRBJ2-7
CDR3 DNA: TGTGCCAGCTCACCACAGTCGCCTATACGGGCAAACTCCTACGAGCAGTACTTC
CDR3 protein: CASSPQSPIRANSYEQYF

clone size: many
D gene: .
V gene: TRBV7-9
J gene: TRBJ2-1
CDR3 DNA: TGTGCCAGCACCCTACAGAGGTCCAGTGAGCAGTTCTTC
CDR3 protein: CASTLQRSSEQFF

clone size: .
D gene: TRBD2
V gene: TRBV28
J gene: TRBJ2-7
CDR3 DNA: TGTGCCAGCAGTACCAACTCAGCGGCACGAGGTCTAGCGGTGCCCCACGAGCAGTACTTC
CDR3 protein: CASSTNSAARGLAVPHEQYF

clone size: many
D gene: .
V gene: TRBV27
J gene: TRBJ1-1
CDR3 DNA: TGTGCCAGCAGTTTATCGCGGGGGGCGCCCACTGAAGCTTTCTTT
CDR3 protein: CASSLSRGAPTEAFF

clone size: many
D gene: TRBD1
V gene: TRBV27
J gene: TRBJ2-4
CDR3 DNA: TGTGCCAGCAGTTTAGGCGGACAGGGAAGCGACATTCAGTACTTC
CDR3 protein: CASSLGGQGSDIQYF

clone size: many
D gene: .
V gene: TRBV20-1
J gene: TRBJ1-2
CDR3 DNA: TGCAGTGCTAGGGGCACCGACTATGGCTACACCTTC
CDR3 protein: CSARGTDYGYTF

clone size: .
D gene: TRBD1
V gene: TRBV4-1
J gene: TRBJ1-2
CDR3 DNA: TGCGCCAGCAGCCAAGAAACCCCCCAGGGGGGAAGCTATGGCTACACCTTC
CDR3 protein: CASSQETPQGGSYGYTF

clone size: few
D gene: .
V gene: TRBV6-1
J gene: TRBJ2-7
CDR3 DNA: TGTGCCAGCAGCACCCCGGAGAGTTTCTACGAGCAGTACTTC
CDR3 protein: CASSTPESFYEQYF

clone size: .
D gene: .
V gene: TRBV28
J gene: TRBJ2-5
CDR3 DNA: TGTGCCAGCCAGGAGACCACCCGGGCCCAGTACTTC
CDR3 protein: CASQETTRAQYF

clone size: many
D gene: TRBD1
V gene: TRBV18
J gene: TRBJ1-1
CDR3 DNA: TGTGCCAGCTCACCCCCGAGACAGGGCCAGAACACTGAAGCTTTCTTT
CDR3 protein: CASSPPRQGQNTEAFF

clone size: few
D gene: TRBD2
V gene: TRBV20-1
J gene: TRBJ2-5
CDR3 DNA: TGCAGTGCTAGATCCGGACTAGCCGGAGAGACCCAGTACTTC
CDR3 protein: CSARSGLAGETQYF

clone size: many
D gene: .
V gene: TRBV7-9
J gene: TRBJ2-2
CDR3 DNA: TGTGCCAGCAGTCCTACAGGGACCAACACCGGGGAGCTGTTTTTT
CDR3 protein: CASSPTGTNTGELFF

clone size: few
D gene: TRBD1
V gene: TRBV6-1
J gene: TRBJ2-5
CDR3 DNA: TGTGCCAGCAGCGATCTGACAGGGCGGGAGACCCAGTACTTC
CDR3 protein: CASSDLTGRETQYF

clone size: .
D gene: TRBD1
V gene: TRBV9
J gene: TRBJ2-1
CDR3 DNA: TGTGCCAGCAGCGCAGGGACAGGGTCTAACAATGAGCAGTTCTTC
CDR3 protein: CASSAGTGSNNEQFF

clone size: many
D gene: .
V gene: TRBV11-2
J gene: TRBJ2-2
CDR3 DNA: TGTGCCAGCAGCTTATCCCCCAATCGGAACACCGGGGAGCTGTTTTTT
CDR3 protein: CASSLSPNRNTGELFF

clone size: many
D gene: TRBD1
V gene: TRBV28
J gene: TRBJ2-7
CDR3 DNA: TGTGCCAGCAGCCGGGGGACAGGCTACGAGCAGTACTTC
CDR3 protein: CASSRGTGYEQYF

clone size: many
D gene: .
V gene: TRBV9
J gene: TRBJ2-1
CDR3 DNA: TGTGCCAGCAGCGTAGGGATAGTAGGCAATGAGCAGTTCTTC
CDR3 protein: CASSVGIVGNEQFF

clone size: many
D gene: TRBD2
V gene: TRBV7-9
J gene: TRBJ2-1
CDR3 DNA: TGTGCCAGCAGCTTAGGCTTCCCCGAGGTCCTAGCGGGAGATCAAGTCAGGCATGAGCAGTTCTTC
CDR3 protein: CASSLGFPEVLAGDQVRHEQFF

clone size: .
D gene: .
V gene: TRBV2
J gene: TRBJ1-1
CDR3 DNA: TGTGCCAGCAGCAACAACCCCTCTGAAGCTTTCTTT
CDR3 protein: CASSNNPSEAFF

clone size: few
D gene: TRBD1
V gene: TRBV12-3/TRBV12-4
J gene: TRBJ1-2
CDR3 DNA: TGTGCCAGCAGCCATTCATGGACAGGGCGTATCTATGGCCACACCTTC
CDR3 protein: CASSHSWTGRIYGHTF

clone size: many
D gene: TRBD2
V gene: TRBV9
J gene: TRBJ2-5
CDR3 DNA: TGTGCCAGCAGCGGAAATAGCGGGAGGGCCGAGCGGGAGACCCAGTACTTC
CDR3 protein: CASSGNSGRAERETQYF

clone size: .
D gene: .
V gene: TRBV19
J gene: TRBJ1-5
CDR3 DNA: TGTGCCAGTAGTATCGGGCAGGCGGGGAATCAGCCCCAGCATTTT
CDR3 protein: CASSIGQAGNQPQHF

clone size: .
D gene: .
V gene: TRBV29-1
J gene: TRBJ1-1
CDR3 DNA: TGCAGCGTTGATCGGGGAACGAACACTGAAGCTTTCTTT
CDR3 protein: CSVDRGTNTEAFF

clone size: many
D gene: .
V gene: TRBV5-1
J gene: TRBJ2-5
CDR3 DNA: TGCGCCAGCAGCTTGGTCATCCTAGCGCCAAGGGGGGGCGAGACCCAGTACTTC
CDR3 protein: CASSLVILAPRGGETQYF

clone size: many
D gene: TRBD1
V gene: TRBV20-1
J gene: TRBJ2-7
CDR3 DNA: TGCAGTGCGGAGGACAGGGAGGTCACCTACGAGCAGTACTTC
CDR3 protein: CSAEDREVTYEQYF

clone size: many
D gene: .
V gene: TRBV20-1
J gene: TRBJ1-6
CDR3 DNA: TGCAGTGCTAGAGATACCCTTTCACCCCTCCACTTT
CDR3 protein: CSARDTLSPLHF

clone size: many
D gene: .
V gene: TRBV3-1
J gene: TRBJ1-3
CDR3 DNA: TGTGCCAGCAGCCAAAAAGGAAAATGGACTGGAAACACCATATATTTT
CDR3 protein: CASSQKGKWTGNTIYF

clone size: many
D gene: .
V gene: TRBV30
J gene: TRBJ2-3
CDR3 DNA: TGTGCCTGGAGTGTCGGGTCTGCTGATACGCAGTATTTT
CDR3 protein: CAWSVGSADTQYF

clone size: .
D gene: TRBD2
V gene: TRBV7-9
J gene: TRBJ2-5
CDR3 DNA: TGTGCCAGCAGCCCGTGGGGGGGGATGGAAGAGACCCAGTACTTC
CDR3 protein: CASSPWGGMEETQYF

clone size: few
D gene: .
V gene: TRBV12-3/TRBV12-4
J gene: TRBJ2-2
CDR3 DNA: TGTGCCAGCAGACCCCCTCGGGGGGCGGGCACCGGGGAGCTGTTTTTT
CDR3 protein: CASRPPRGAGTGELFF

clone size: many
D gene: .
V gene: TRBV28
J gene: TRBJ2-7
CDR3 DNA: TGTGCCAGCAGTTTAAATACCTACGAGCAGTACTTC
CDR3 protein: CASSLNTYEQYF

clone size: many
D gene: .
V gene: TRBV20-1
J gene: TRBJ2-3
CDR3 DNA: TGCAGTGCTAGACCCGAGGTTGCGGGGACCACAGATACGCAGTATTTT
CDR3 protein: CSARPEVAGTTDTQYF

clone size: many
D gene: TRBD1
V gene: TRBV6-1
J gene: TRBJ1-2
CDR3 DNA: TGTGCCAGCAGCCCCGACAGGGGGGGAAACTATGGCTACACCTTC
CDR3 protein: CASSPDRGGNYGYTF

clone size: .
D gene: .
V gene: TRBV30
J gene: TRBJ2-1
CDR3 DNA: TGTGCCTGGAGTGTACGCAGGGCCGGGGAGCAGTTCTTC
CDR3 protein: CAWSVRRAGEQFF

clone size: .
D gene: .
V gene: TRBV6-5
J gene: TRBJ2-7
CDR3 DNA: TGTGCCAGCAGTTACTCGAACAGGGCCCACGAGCAGTACTTC
CDR3 protein: CASSYSNRAHEQYF

clone size: many
D gene: TRBD1
V gene: TRBV5-1
J gene: TRBJ1-4
CDR3 DNA: TGCGCCAGCAGCTTGCAGGGGGCCCGCGTGGGGGAAAAACTGTTTTTT
CDR3 protein: CASSLQGARVGEKLFF

clone size: .
D gene: .
V gene: TRBV7-8
J gene: TRBJ1-1
CDR3 DNA: TGTGCCAGCAGCTTAGAGAGGGATCGGGCGAACACTGAAGCTTTCTTT
CDR3 protein: CASSLERDRANTEAFF

clone size: many
D gene: .
V gene: TRBV6-1
J gene: TRBJ2-7
CDR3 DNA: TGTGCCAGCACCGTCCGGGGCCCCTCCTACGAGCAGTACTTC
CDR3 protein: CASTVRGPSYEQYF

clone size: .
D gene: TRBD2
V gene: TRBV20-1
J gene: TRBJ2-1
CDR3 DNA: TGCAGTGCTAGCCTCGGGAGGGGTGGGAATGAGCAGTTCTTC
CDR3 protein: CSASLGRGGNEQFF

clone size: many
D gene: TRBD2
V gene: TRBV20-1
J gene: TRBJ2-1
CDR3 DNA: TGCAGTGCTAGAGACCGACTAGCGGGAGACAATGAGCAGTTCTTC
CDR3 protein: CSARDRLAGDNEQFF